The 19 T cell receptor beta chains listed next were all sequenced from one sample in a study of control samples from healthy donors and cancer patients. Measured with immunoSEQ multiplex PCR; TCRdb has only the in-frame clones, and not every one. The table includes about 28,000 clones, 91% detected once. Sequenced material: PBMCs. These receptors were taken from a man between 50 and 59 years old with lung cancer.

The CDR3 region has the DNA TGTGCCAGCTCACCCGCCTTTGATGCCAGCCTTGGTAACTATGGCTACACCTTC. Translation: CASSPAFDASLGNYGYTF. The chain links TRBV18 to TRBJ1-2; D unresolved. The CDR3 loop spans 18 amino acids. The germline V gene encodes CDR1 KGHSH and CDR2 LQKENI. The V end was cut by 3 bases, the J end by 1 base, with 21 bases between.

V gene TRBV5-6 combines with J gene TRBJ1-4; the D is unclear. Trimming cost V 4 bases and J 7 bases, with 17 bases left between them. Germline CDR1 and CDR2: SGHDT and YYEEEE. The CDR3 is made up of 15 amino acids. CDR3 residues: CASSGRLGQFEKLFF. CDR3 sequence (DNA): TGTGCCAGCAGCGGACGGTTAGGCCAATTTGAAAAACTGTTTTTT. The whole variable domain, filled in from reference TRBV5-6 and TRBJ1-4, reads DAGVTQSPTHLIKTRGQQVTLRCSPKSGHDTVSWYQQALGQGPQFIFQYYEEEERQRGNFPDRFSGHQFPNYSSELNVNALLLGDSALYLCASSGRLGQFEKLFFGSGTQLSVL.

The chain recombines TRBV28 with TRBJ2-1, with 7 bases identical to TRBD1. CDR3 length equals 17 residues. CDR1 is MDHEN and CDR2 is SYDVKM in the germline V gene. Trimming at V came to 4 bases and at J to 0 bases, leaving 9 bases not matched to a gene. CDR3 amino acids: CASSSVSGDSSYNEQFF. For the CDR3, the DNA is TGTGCCAGCAGTTCGGTATCCGGGGACAGCTCCTACAATGAGCAGTTCTTC.

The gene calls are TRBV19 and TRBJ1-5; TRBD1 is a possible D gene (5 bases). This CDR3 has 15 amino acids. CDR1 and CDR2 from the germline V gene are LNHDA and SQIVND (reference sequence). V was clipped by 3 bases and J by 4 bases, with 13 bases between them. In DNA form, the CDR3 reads TGTGCCAGTAGTATTGGGACCCTCACGAATCAGCCCCAGCATTTT. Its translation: CASSIGTLTNQPQHF.

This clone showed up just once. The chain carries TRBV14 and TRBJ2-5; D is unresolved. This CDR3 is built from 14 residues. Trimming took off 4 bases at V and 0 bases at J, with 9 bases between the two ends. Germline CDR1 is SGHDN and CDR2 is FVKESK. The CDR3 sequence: CASSLQDHQETQYF. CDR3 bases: TGTGCCAGCAGCCTTCAGGACCACCAAGAGACCCAGTACTTC.

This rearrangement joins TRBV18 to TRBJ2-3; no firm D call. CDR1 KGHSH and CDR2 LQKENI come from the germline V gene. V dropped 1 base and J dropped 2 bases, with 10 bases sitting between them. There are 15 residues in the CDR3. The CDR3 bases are TGTGCCAGCTCACCACTCAGTCCCTTCACAGATACGCAGTATTTT. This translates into CASSPLSPFTDTQYF.

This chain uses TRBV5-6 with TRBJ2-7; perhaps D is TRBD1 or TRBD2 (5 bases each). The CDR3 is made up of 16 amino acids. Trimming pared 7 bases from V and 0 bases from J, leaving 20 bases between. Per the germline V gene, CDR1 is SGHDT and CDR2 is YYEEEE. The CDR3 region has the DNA TGTGCCAGCTTCCCGAGCGGACACATCAGCTCCTACGAGCAGTACTTC. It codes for CASFPSGHISSYEQYF.

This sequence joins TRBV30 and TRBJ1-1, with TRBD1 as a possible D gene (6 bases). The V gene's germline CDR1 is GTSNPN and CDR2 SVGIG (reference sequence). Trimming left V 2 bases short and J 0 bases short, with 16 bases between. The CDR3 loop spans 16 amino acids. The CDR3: CAWSTGTFGVNTEAFF. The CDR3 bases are TGTGCCTGGAGTACTGGGACATTTGGCGTGAACACTGAAGCTTTCTTT. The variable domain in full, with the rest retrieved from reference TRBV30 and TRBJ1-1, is SQTIHQWPATLVQPVGSPLSLECTVEGTSNPNLYWYRQAAGRGLQLLFYSVGIGQISSEVPQNLSASRPQDRQFILSSKKLLLSDSGFYLCAWSTGTFGVNTEAFFGQGTRLTVV.

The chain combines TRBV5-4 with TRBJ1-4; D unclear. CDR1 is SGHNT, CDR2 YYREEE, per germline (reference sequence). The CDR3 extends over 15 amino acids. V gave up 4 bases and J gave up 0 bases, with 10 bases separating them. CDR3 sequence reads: CASSLDHATNEKLFF. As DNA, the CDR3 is TGTGCCAGCAGCCTAGACCATGCAACTAATGAAAAACTGTTTTTT.

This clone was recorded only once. The CDR3 here is CASSFQGGTGELFF. The CDR3 DNA is TGTGCCAGCAGTTTCCAGGGTGGGACCGGGGAGCTGTTTTTT. The chain joins TRBV6-2 or TRBV6-3 to TRBJ2-2, with a possible D match to TRBD1 (5 bases). Trimming took off 4 bases at V and 5 bases at J, with 11 bases between the two ends. The germline V gene has CDR1 MNHEY and CDR2 SVGEGT. This CDR3 has 14 residues.

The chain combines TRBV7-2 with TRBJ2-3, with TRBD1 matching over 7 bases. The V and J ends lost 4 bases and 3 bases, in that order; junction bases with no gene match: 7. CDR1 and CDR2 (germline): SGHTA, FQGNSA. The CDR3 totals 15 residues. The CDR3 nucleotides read TGTGCCAGCAGCTCGCCGACAGGGACAACAGATACGCAGTATTTT. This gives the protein CASSSPTGTTDTQYF.

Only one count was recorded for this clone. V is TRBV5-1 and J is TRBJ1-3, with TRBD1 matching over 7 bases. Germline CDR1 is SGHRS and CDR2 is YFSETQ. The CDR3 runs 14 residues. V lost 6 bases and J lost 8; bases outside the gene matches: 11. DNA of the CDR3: TGCGCCAGCACGCCCGGGACAGCGGGGGACACCATATATTTT. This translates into CASTPGTAGDTIYF. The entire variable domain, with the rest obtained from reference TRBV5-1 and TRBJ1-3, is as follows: KAGVTQTPRYLIKTRGQQVTLSCSPISGHRSVSWYQQTPGQGLQFLFEYFSETQRNKGNFPGRFSGRQFSNSRSEMNVSTLELGDSALYLCASTPGTAGDTIYFGEGSWLTVV.

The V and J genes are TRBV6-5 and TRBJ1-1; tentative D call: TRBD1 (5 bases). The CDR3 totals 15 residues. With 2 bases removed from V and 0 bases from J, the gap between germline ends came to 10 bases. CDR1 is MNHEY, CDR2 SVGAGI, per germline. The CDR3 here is CASSYQGYMNTEAFF. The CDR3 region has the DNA TGTGCCAGCAGTTACCAGGGATACATGAACACTGAAGCTTTCTTT.

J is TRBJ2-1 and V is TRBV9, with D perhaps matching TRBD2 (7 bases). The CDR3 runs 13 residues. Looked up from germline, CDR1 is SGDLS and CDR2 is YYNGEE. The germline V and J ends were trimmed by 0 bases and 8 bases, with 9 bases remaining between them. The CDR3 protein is CASSVGGGDEQFF. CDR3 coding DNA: TGTGCCAGCAGCGTAGGAGGGGGGGATGAGCAGTTCTTC. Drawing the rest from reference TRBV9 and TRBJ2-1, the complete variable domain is DSGVTQTPKHLITATGQRVTLRCSPRSGDLSVYWYQQSLDQGLQFLIQYYNGEERAKGNILERFSAQQFPDLHSELNLSSLELGDSALYFCASSVGGGDEQFFGPGTRLTVL.

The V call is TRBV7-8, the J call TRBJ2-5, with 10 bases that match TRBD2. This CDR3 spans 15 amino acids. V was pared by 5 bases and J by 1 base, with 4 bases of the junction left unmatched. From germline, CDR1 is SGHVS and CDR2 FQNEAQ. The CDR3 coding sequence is TGTGCCAGCAGCGCTAGCGGGGGTCTCCAAGAGACCCAGTACTTC. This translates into CASSASGGLQETQYF.

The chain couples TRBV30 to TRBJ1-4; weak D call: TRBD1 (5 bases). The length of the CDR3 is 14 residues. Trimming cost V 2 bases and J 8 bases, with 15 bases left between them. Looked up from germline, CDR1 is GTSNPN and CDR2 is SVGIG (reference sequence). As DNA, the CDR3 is TGTGCCTGGAGTCGGGGGGGTGGCGGAGAAAAACTGTTTTTT. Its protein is CAWSRGGGGEKLFF.

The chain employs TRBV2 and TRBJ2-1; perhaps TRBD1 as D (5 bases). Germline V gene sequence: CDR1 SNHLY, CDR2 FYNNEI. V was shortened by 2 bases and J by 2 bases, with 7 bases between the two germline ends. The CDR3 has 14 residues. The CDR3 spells CASSEQGPYNEQFF. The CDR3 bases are TGTGCCAGCAGTGAACAGGGTCCCTACAATGAGCAGTTCTTC.

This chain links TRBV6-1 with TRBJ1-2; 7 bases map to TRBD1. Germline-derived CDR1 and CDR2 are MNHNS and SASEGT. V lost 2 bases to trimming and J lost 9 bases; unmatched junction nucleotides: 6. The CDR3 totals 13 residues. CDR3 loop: CASSERGDSRYTF. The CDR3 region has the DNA TGTGCCAGCAGTGAAAGGGGGGACAGTCGCTACACCTTC.

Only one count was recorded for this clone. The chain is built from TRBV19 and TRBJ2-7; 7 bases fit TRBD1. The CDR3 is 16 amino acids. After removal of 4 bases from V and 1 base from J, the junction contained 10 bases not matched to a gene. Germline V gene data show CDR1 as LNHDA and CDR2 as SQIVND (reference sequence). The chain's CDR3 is CASSTPTGIGSYEQYF. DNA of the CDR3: TGTGCCAGTAGTACTCCGACAGGGATAGGTTCCTACGAGCAGTACTTC.